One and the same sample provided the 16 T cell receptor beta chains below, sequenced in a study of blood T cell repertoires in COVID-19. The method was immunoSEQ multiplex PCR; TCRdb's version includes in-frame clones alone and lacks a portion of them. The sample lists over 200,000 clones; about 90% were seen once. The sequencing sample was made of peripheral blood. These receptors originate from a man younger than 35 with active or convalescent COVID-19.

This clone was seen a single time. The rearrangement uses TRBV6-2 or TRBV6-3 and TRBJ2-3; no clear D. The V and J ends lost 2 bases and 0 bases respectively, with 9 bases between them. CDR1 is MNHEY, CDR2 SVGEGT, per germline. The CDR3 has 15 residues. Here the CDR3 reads CASSYIRQSTDTQYF. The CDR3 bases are TGTGCCAGCAGTTACATCAGACAAAGCACAGATACGCAGTATTTT.

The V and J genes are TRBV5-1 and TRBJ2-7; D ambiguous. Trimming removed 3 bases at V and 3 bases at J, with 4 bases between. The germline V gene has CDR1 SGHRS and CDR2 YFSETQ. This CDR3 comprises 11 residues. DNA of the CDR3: TGCGCCAGCAGCTCAGACTACGAGCAGTACTTC. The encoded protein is CASSSDYEQYF.

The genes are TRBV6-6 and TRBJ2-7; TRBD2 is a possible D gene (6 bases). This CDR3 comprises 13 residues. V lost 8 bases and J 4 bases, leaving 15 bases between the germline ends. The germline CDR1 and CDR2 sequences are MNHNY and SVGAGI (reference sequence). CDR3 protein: CASGAVAVYEQYF. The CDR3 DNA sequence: TGTGCCAGCGGGGCCGTAGCGGTATACGAGCAGTACTTC.

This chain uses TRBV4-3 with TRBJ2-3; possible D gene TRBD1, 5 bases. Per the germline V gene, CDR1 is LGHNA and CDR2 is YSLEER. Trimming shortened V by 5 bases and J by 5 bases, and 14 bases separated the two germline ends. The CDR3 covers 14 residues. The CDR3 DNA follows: TGCGCCAGCAGCGAAAGGGGCGTAGTAGATACGCAGTATTTT. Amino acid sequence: CASSERGVVDTQYF.

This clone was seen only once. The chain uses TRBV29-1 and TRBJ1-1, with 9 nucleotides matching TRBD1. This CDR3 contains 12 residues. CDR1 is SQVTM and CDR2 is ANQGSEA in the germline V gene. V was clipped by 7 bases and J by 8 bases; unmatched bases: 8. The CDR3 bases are TGCAGCGAACTGTTGGGGACAGGGGAAGCTTTCTTT. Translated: CSELLGTGEAFF.

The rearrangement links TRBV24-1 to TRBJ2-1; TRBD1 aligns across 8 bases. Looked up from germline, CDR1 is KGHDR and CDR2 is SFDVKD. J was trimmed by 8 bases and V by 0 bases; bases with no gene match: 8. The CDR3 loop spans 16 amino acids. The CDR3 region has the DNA TGTGCCACCAGTGATTTGCCGGGACAGGCATACGATGAGCAGTTCTTC. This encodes CATSDLPGQAYDEQFF.

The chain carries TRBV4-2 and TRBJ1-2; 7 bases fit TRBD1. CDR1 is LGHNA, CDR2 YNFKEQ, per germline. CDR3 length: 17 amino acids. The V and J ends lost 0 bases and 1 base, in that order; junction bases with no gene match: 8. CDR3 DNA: TGTGCCAGCAGCCAAGAGGTGGGACAGTCCTTTAACTATGGCTACACCTTC. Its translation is CASSQEVGQSFNYGYTF.

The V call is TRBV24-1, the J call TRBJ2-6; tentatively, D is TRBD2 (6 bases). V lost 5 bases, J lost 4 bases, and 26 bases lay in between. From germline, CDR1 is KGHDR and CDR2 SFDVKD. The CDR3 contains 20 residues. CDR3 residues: CATSAATGTPGTLGANVLTF. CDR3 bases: TGTGCCACCAGTGCCGCCACCGGGACTCCCGGGACTTTGGGGGCCAACGTCCTGACTTTC.

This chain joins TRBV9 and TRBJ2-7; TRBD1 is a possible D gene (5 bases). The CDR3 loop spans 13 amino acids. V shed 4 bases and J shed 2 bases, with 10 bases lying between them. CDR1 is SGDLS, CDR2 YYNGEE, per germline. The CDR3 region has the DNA TGTGCCAGCAGCATCACAGGTACCTACGAGCAGTACTTC. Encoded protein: CASSITGTYEQYF.

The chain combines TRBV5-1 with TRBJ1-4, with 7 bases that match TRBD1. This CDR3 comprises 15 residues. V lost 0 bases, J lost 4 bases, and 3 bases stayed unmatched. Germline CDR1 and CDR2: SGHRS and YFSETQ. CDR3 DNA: TGCGCCAGCAGCTTGGGGGCAGGGGGTAATGAAAAACTGTTTTTT. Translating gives CASSLGAGGNEKLFF.

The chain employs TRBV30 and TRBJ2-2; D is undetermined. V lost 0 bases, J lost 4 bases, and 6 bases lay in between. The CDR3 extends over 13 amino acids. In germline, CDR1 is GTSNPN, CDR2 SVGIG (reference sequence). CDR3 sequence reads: CAWSVLSTGELFF. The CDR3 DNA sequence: TGTGCCTGGAGTGTTCTGAGCACCGGGGAGCTGTTTTTT.

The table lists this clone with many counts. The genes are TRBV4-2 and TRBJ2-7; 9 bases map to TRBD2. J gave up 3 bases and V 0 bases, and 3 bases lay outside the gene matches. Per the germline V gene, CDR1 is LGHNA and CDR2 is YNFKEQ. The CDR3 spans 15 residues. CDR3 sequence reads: CASSQEASGNYEQYF. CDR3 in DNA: TGTGCCAGCAGCCAAGAGGCTAGCGGGAACTACGAGCAGTACTTC.

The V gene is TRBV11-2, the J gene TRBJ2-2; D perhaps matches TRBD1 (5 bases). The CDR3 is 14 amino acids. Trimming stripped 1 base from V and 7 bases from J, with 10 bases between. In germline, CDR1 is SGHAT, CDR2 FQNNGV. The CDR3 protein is CASSLAEQGGELFF. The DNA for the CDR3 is TGTGCCAGCAGCTTAGCGGAGCAGGGCGGGGAGCTGTTTTTT.

The CDR3 loop reads CASSHGTGVTDTQYF. Here the CDR3 DNA reads TGTGCCAGTAGTCACGGGACAGGGGTCACAGATACGCAGTATTTT. The chain couples TRBV19 to TRBJ2-3, with 10 bases that match TRBD1. Per germline, CDR1 LNHDA and CDR2 SQIVND (reference sequence). The CDR3 contains 15 residues. Losses at the gene ends were 5 bases for V and 2 bases for J; bases not matched to a gene: 4. Full variable domain (rest looked up from reference TRBV19 and TRBJ2-3): DGGITQSPKYLFRKEGQNVTLSCEQNLNHDAMYWYRQDPGQGLRLIYYSQIVNDFQKGDIAEGYSVSREKKESFPLTVTSAQKNPTAFYLCASSHGTGVTDTQYFGPGTRLTVL.

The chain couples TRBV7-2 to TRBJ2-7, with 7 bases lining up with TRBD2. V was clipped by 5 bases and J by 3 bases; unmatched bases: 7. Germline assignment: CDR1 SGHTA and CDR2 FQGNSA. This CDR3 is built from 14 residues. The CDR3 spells CASSPRGVVYEQYF. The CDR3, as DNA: TGTGCCAGCAGCCCCCGGGGGGTCGTCTACGAGCAGTACTTC.

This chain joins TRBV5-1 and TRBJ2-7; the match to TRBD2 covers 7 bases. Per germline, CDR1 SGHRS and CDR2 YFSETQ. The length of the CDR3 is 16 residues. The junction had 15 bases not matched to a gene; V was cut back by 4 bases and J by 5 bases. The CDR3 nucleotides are TGCGCCAGCAGCCCGGGTGGGGCTAGCGGCCGCCACGAGCAGTACTTC. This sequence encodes CASSPGGASGRHEQYF.